This T cell receptor beta chain was captured by sequencing in a study of blood T cell repertoires in COVID-19. Whole-study context: The United States, Italy and Spain supplied acute and convalescent COVID-19 samples. The cDNA or gDNA used as material had been derived from T cells, B-cell-depleted T cells, or PBMCs.

The J segment lost 7 bases and the V segment lost 3 bases, leaving 4 bases of the junction unmatched. The CDR3 has 15 residues. Germline V lookup: CDR1 MDHEN, CDR2 SYDVKM. Profiled with immunoSEQ multiplex PCR; TCRdb holds only in-frame clones, not every one. The repertoire includes about 190,000 clones, almost 80% of them detected once, and roughly 17% sits in the top ten. The TCR originated in a man aged 55 to 70 with active or convalescent COVID-19. Sequencing was done on a sample of peripheral blood. V gene TRBV28 combines with J gene TRBJ2-1; 12 positions agree with TRBD2. The CDR3 region has the DNA TGTGCCAGCAGTTTGACTAGCGGGAGTTCTAATGAGCAGTTCTTC. Translated: CASSLTSGSSNEQFF. Full variable domain (outside the CDR3, taken from reference TRBV28 and TRBJ2-1): DVKVTQSSRYLVKRTGEKVFLECVQDMDHENMFWYRQDPGLGLRLIYFSYDVKMKEKGDIPEGYSVSREKKERFSLILESASTNQTSMYLCASSLTSGSSNEQFFGPGTRLTVL.